This T cell receptor beta chain was sequenced for a study of beta chain features in type 1 diabetes. Study context: The patient and healthy donor groups were comparable for age, gender and cell yields.

cDNA synthesis used the whole RNA isolate, giving expressed TCRB sequences. Sequencing used immunoSEQ multiplex PCR; TCRdb keeps in-frame clones, though not all of them. The sample lists approximately 150,000 clones; about 13% were seen once. Study observations and caveats: TCRB CDR3s were moderately but significantly shorter in Type 1 diabetes patients in all four CD4+ subsets.

Germline CDR1 reads DFQATT; CDR2 reads SNEGSKA (reference sequence). The CDR3 is 11 residues long. On this clone: Its cognate antigen is unknown.

Sorting that relied on CD45RO/CCR7/CD25/CD127/CD95/CD27 yielded CD4+ naive, central memory, regulatory and stem cell-like memory cells. Post-sort purity exceeded 98% for all sorted populations. This sequence joins TRBV20-1 and TRBJ2-1, with D perhaps given as TRBD1 or TRBD2 (5 bases each). Sequencing was done on a sample of central memory CD4+ T cells from blood. The receptor comes from a man between 18 and 35 years old with type 1 diabetes. This CDR3 reads CSSGRDNEQFF. The CDR3 DNA reads as TGCAGCTCGGGGCGTGATAATGAGCAGTTCTTC.